These 27 T cell receptor beta chains originate from one sample sequenced in a study of T cell repertoires in cytomegalovirus infection. TCRdb processed the reads anew with MiXCR; each CDR3 protein has one entry. The sample has about 830,000 distinct CDR3 sequences; approximately 32% are singletons. Antigen specificity for these receptors is unknown. This sample comprised cultured CD8+ T cells from PBMCs, obtained from culture after CMV antigen stimulation. Source of these receptors: a human donor in good health (CMV status not recorded). Some clones in this sample may be carry-over from other donors' samples.

The chain recombines TRBV29-1 with TRBJ1-2, with D tentatively TRBD1 (5 bases). With 3 bases removed from V and 0 bases from J, the gap between germline ends came to 17 bases. Per germline, CDR1 SQVTM and CDR2 ANQGSEA. The CDR3 covers 16 residues. CDR3 sequence reads: CSVEPSGLPTNYGYTF. In nucleotides, the CDR3 is TGCAGCGTTGAGCCCTCGGGACTCCCGACTAACTATGGCTACACCTTC.

This clonotype has only a few counts. The chain combines TRBV6-1 with TRBJ2-7; D possibly corresponds to TRBD1 (5 bases). This CDR3 comprises 13 residues. V dropped 9 bases and J dropped 3 bases, with 15 bases sitting between them. CDR1 is MNHNS and CDR2 is SASEGT in the germline V gene. The CDR3 protein is CASRNGADYEQYV. For the CDR3, the DNA is TGTGCCAGTCGCAATGGGGCCGACTACGAGCAGTACGTC.

In this sample, this clonotype turned up a few times. This CDR3 reads CASSLPRPSYEQYF. CDR3 coding DNA: TGTGCCAGCAGTCTCCCTCGGCCCTCCTACGAGCAGTACTTC. This sequence joins TRBV12-3 or TRBV12-4 and TRBJ2-7, with D unresolved. The V end was cut by 5 bases, the J end by 0 bases, with 11 bases between. This CDR3 region has 14 residues.

The J gene is TRBJ2-7, the V gene TRBV6-5, with D uncertain. Germline V gene lookup returns CDR1 MNHEY and CDR2 SVGAGI. This CDR3 is 18 amino acids long. The CDR3 sequence: CANSYEGSGPAILYEQYV. CDR3 bases: TGTGCCAACAGTTACGAAGGGTCAGGACCCGCAATCCTCTACGAGCAGTACGTC.

This clonotype was seen repeatedly, ten times or more. The chain couples TRBV7-6 to TRBJ2-6; perhaps TRBD1 as D (6 bases). Looked up from germline, CDR1 is SGHVS and CDR2 is FNYEAQ. The ends were cut back, 5 bases at V and 0 bases at J, with 14 bases in the middle. The CDR3 loop spans 17 amino acids. For the CDR3, the DNA is TGTGCCAGCAGCAAGTTCCTCAGGGGCTCTGGGGCCAACGTCCTGACTTTC. It codes for CASSKFLRGSGANVLTF.

This clonotype was found many times. The chain has TRBV7-6 and TRBJ2-7, with 9 positions matching TRBD2. The CDR3 is 15 residues long. Germline V gene sequence: CDR1 SGHVS, CDR2 FNYEAQ. Losses at the gene ends were 2 bases for V and 1 base for J; bases not matched to a gene: 3. CDR3 bases: TGTGCCAGCAGCTTATTCGCGGGGGGGTCCTACGAGCAGTACTTC. It is translated as CASSLFAGGSYEQYF.

The rearrangement uses TRBV27 and TRBJ2-7; TRBD1 matches 7 bases. Per the germline V gene, CDR1 is MNHEY and CDR2 is SMNVEV (reference sequence). The CDR3 length is 17 residues. V shed 3 bases, J shed 0 bases, and the junction held 11 bases outside the gene matches. The CDR3 loop reads CASSLTPSTGISYEQYF. The CDR3 DNA reads as TGTGCCAGCAGTTTGACCCCTTCGACAGGGATCTCCTACGAGCAGTACTTC.

V is TRBV6-5 and J is TRBJ2-2; the match to TRBD2 covers 8 bases. In germline, CDR1 is MNHEY, CDR2 SVGAGI. CDR3 size: 17 residues. V shed 4 bases, J shed 7 bases, and the junction held 14 bases outside the gene matches. The CDR3 nucleotides are TGTGCCAGCAGTTTGGGGCTTCCGGGGGGGTCTTTCGGGGAGCTGTTTTTT. This gives the protein CASSLGLPGGSFGELFF.

Remarks on this clonotype: Without the conserved terminal phenylalanine or tryptophan, this CDR3 likely stems from a read error. The chain joins TRBV6-2 or TRBV6-3 to TRBJ1-2; D is uncertain. This CDR3 has 14 amino acids. Germline CDR1 MNHEY, CDR2 SVGEGT. Trimming took off 7 bases at V and 1 base at J, with 13 bases between the two ends. In nucleotides, the CDR3 is TGTGCCAGCACCACGAGGGTGGTTAACTATGGCTACACCATC. This gives the protein CASTTRVVNYGYTI.

The chain combines TRBV7-9 with TRBJ1-1; D is perhaps TRBD1 (6 bases). The V gene lost 4 bases and the J gene lost 4 bases, with 16 bases spanning the gap. This CDR3 is built from 15 residues. Germline values: CDR1 SEHNR, CDR2 FQNEAQ (reference sequence). The CDR3 loop reads CASSSKTGALTEAFF. The DNA of the CDR3 is TGTGCCAGCAGCTCTAAAACGGGGGCTCTCACTGAAGCTTTCTTT.

Only a few counts were recorded for this clonotype. The chain links TRBV12-3 or TRBV12-4 to TRBJ2-5; D is uncertain. Trimming pared 3 bases from V and 3 bases from J, leaving 8 bases between. The length of the CDR3 is 13 residues. The CDR3 DNA reads TGTGCCAGCAGTTTCAGCACCAAAGAGACCCAGTACTTC. Translation gives CASSFSTKETQYF.

At least ten counts were recorded for this clonotype. The J gene is TRBJ2-3, the V gene TRBV7-9, with D possibly matching TRBD1 (5 bases). This CDR3 comprises 19 residues. V was shortened by 6 bases and J by 0 bases, with 25 bases between the two germline ends. Germline CDR1 is SEHNR and CDR2 is FQNEAQ (reference sequence). CDR3 DNA sequence: TGTGCCAGCAGGTATCCACCAGGCCTCGGACACACTAGCACAGATACGCAGTATTTT. It encodes CASRYPPGLGHTSTDTQYF. The variable domain in full, with the rest retrieved from reference TRBV7-9 and TRBJ2-3, is DTGVSQNPRHKITKRGQNVTFRCDPISEHNRLYWYRQTLGQGPEFLTYFQNEAQLEKSRLLSDRFSAERPKGSFSTLEIQRTEQGDSAMYLCASRYPPGLGHTSTDTQYFGPGTRLTVL.

The rearrangement joins TRBV29-1 to TRBJ1-2; D is ambiguous. Germline values: CDR1 SQVTM, CDR2 ANQGSEA. The CDR3 is 13 residues long. Deletions cut 4 bases from V and 8 bases from J, with 17 bases between. CDR3: CSVGGGSEEGYTF. In DNA form, the CDR3 reads TGCAGCGTTGGTGGTGGATCCGAAGAAGGCTACACCTTC.

This clonotype was detected a few times. The chain employs TRBV6-5 and TRBJ2-7, with a tentative D call TRBD1 (5 bases). The CDR3 spans 13 residues. V was pared by 0 bases and J by 6 bases, with 9 bases between. In germline, CDR1 is MNHEY, CDR2 SVGAGI. The CDR3 nucleotides read TGTGCCAGCAGTTACTCAGGGGTGGGCGAGCAGTACGTC. It yields the protein CASSYSGVGEQYV.

The sample holds many counts of this clonotype. The chain recombines TRBV7-9 with TRBJ1-4; D gene uncertain. With 5 bases removed from V and 6 bases from J, the gap between germline ends came to 10 bases. CDR3 length equals 13 residues. Germline-derived CDR1 and CDR2 are SEHNR and FQNEAQ (reference sequence). The CDR3 sequence: CASSPAVYEKLFF. The DNA of the CDR3 is TGTGCCAGCAGCCCAGCAGTATATGAAAAACTGTTTTTT.

The rearrangement links TRBV2 to TRBJ1-1, with no clear D. Trimming pared 8 bases from V and 2 bases from J, leaving 15 bases between. The CDR3 length is 14 residues. The germline V gene has CDR1 SNHLY and CDR2 FYNNEI. The CDR3 region has the DNA TGTGCCAGCCCCCCGCCGAACGGAAACACTGAAGCTTTCTTT. Amino acid sequence: CASPPPNGNTEAFF.

The chain uses TRBV20-1 and TRBJ1-1; D is unclear. Trimming shortened V by 2 bases and J by 2 bases, and 27 bases separated the two germline ends. The CDR3 covers 19 residues. Germline V CDR1 and CDR2: DFQATT, SNEGSKA (reference sequence). The chain's CDR3 is CSARYQFGSGAAVNTEAFF. Here the CDR3 DNA reads TGCAGTGCTAGATATCAATTCGGGAGTGGAGCTGCGGTCAACACTGAAGCTTTCTTT.

In this sample, this clonotype turned up a few times. The CDR3 reads CARRRGVSHGYTF. Written as DNA, the CDR3 is TGTGCCAGGCGCAGGGGCGTATCGCATGGCTACACCTTC. The J gene is TRBJ1-2, the V gene TRBV10-3; D is possibly TRBD1 (6 bases). V was pared by 10 bases and J by 6 bases, with 18 bases between. CDR1 is ENHRY and CDR2 is SYGVKD in the germline V gene. The CDR3 consists of 13 residues.

Of note for this clonotype: Possible read error: a much larger clone is one base away. The J gene is TRBJ2-1, the V gene TRBV15, with D unresolved. The CDR3 is made up of 13 amino acids. Germline assignment: CDR1 LNHNV and CDR2 YYDKDF (reference sequence). The CDR3: CVTSRDIVNEQFF. The CDR3 DNA reads TGTGTCACCAGCAGAGATATTGTAAATGAGCAGTTCTTC.

The chain has TRBV7-9 and TRBJ1-6; D unresolved. CDR3 length: 14 residues. Trimming pared 5 bases from V and 6 bases from J, leaving 11 bases between. Germline V CDR1 and CDR2: SEHNR, FQNEAQ (reference sequence). CDR3 nucleotides: TGTGCCAGCAGCCCCGGATGGGGTAATTCACCCCTCCACTTT. This gives the protein CASSPGWGNSPLHF.

The J gene is TRBJ2-2, the V gene TRBV6-5, with D tentatively TRBD1 (5 bases). Germline V CDR1 and CDR2: MNHEY, SVGAGI. CDR3 size: 18 residues. V lost 0 bases to trimming and J lost 0 bases, with 14 bases between them. DNA for the CDR3: TGTGCCAGCAGTTACTCGATGTACAGGTCCGCGAACACCGGGGAGCTGTTTTTT. It translates to CASSYSMYRSANTGELFF.

This chain uses TRBV9 with TRBJ2-1; no reliable D call. Deletions cut 5 bases from V and 8 bases from J, with 11 bases between. The CDR3 consists of 12 residues. From germline, CDR1 is SGDLS and CDR2 YYNGEE. The CDR3 sequence: CASRSSGHEQFF. The CDR3 DNA reads as TGTGCCAGCAGGAGCTCCGGACATGAGCAGTTCTTC.

The V and J genes are TRBV6-6 and TRBJ2-3, with a tentative D call TRBD2 (7 bases). The CDR3 extends over 12 amino acids. Trimming shortened V by 8 bases and J by 6 bases, and 12 bases separated the two germline ends. Germline-derived CDR1 and CDR2 are MNHNY and SVGAGI (reference sequence). CDR3 residues: CASGGASDTQYF. The CDR3 coding sequence is TGTGCCAGCGGGGGGGCATCGGATACGCAGTATTTT.

V and J are TRBV27 and TRBJ2-1; 7 bases line up with TRBD2. V lost 5 bases and J lost 3; bases outside the gene matches: 13. CDR1 is MNHEY, CDR2 SMNVEV, per germline (reference sequence). The CDR3 consists of 17 residues. The CDR3: CASSPDQVGGGYNEQFF. The CDR3 DNA reads as TGTGCCAGCAGTCCCGACCAAGTGGGCGGGGGCTACAATGAGCAGTTCTTC.

The rearrangement uses TRBV6-2 or TRBV6-3 and TRBJ1-1, with D possibly being TRBD1 (5 bases). Per germline, CDR1 MNHEY and CDR2 SVGEGT. V was cut by 0 bases and J by 1 base, with 12 bases left in between. The CDR3 consists of 16 residues. The CDR3 region has the DNA TGTGCCAGCAGTTACTCGTCCACCGGGGGGAACACTGAAGCTTTCTTT. It codes for CASSYSSTGGNTEAFF.

V usage is TRBV6-2 or TRBV6-3 and J usage is TRBJ2-3, with D uncertain. Germline V gene lookup returns CDR1 MNHEY and CDR2 SVGEGT. Between the trimmed V and J ends, which lost 5 bases and 3 bases, there was a span of 12 bases. The CDR3 extends over 14 amino acids. Written as DNA, the CDR3 is TGTGCCAGCAGTCTATTAAATCCGACAGATACGCAGTATTTT. It is translated as CASSLLNPTDTQYF.

V usage is TRBV12-3 or TRBV12-4 and J usage is TRBJ2-7, with TRBD2 as a possible D gene (6 bases). Trimming stripped 7 bases from V and 3 bases from J, with 16 bases between. This CDR3 region has 14 residues. The CDR3 loop is CASTPGGENYEQYF. The CDR3 DNA follows: TGTGCCAGCACTCCGGGCGGGGAAAACTACGAGCAGTACTTC.